This T cell receptor beta chain was obtained from a study of spatial heterogeneity in lung cancer. Study details: More beta-chain than alpha-chain sequences were consistently detected. Broader study findings: Expanded alpha and beta TCR counts within tumors tracked tumor mutation counts. Expanded TCRs that were ubiquitous or regional had counts tracking ubiquitous and regional nonsynonymous mutations, respectively.

This clonotype is labeled as medium-sized. Its antigen is undetermined. TCRdb re-derived calls from the 5' RACE reads in MiXCR, one entry per CDR3 protein. The table has some 6,900 distinct CDR3 sequences, roughly 13% seen once. This CDR3 spans 14 amino acids. Deletions cut 2 bases from V and 0 bases from J, with 7 bases between. CDR1 and CDR2 (germline): SGHTA, FQGNSA. Time point specified: sample taken at primary tumor resection. The donor group consisted of over 55 patients who had untreated, early-stage non-small cell lung cancer. Unsorted tumor, nontumor lung tissue or cryopreserved PBMC supplied the whole RNA.

This chain uses TRBV7-2 with TRBJ1-2; possible D gene TRBD1, 5 bases. This clonotype was obtained from a male donor with early-stage non-small cell lung cancer. This material consisted of lung tumor tissue, taken at surgery. The chain's CDR3 is CASSLTGANYGYTF. Here the CDR3 DNA reads TGTGCCAGCAGCTTAACAGGAGCTAACTATGGCTACACCTTC.